Sequencing of this T cell receptor (beta chain) was carried out in a study of T cells in Graves' hyperthyroidism and ophthalmopathy. Every diagnosis used clinical symptoms, serum thyroxine and TRAb, thyroid ultrasound and orbital computed tomography. Findings and limits, study-wide: Expanded thyroid clonotypes (above 0.001) were mostly also found in blood. A model using 13 V-J features told ophthalmopathy apart from stable hyperthyroidism. Progression to ophthalmopathy was predicted a median of roughly 6.6 months early.

This clonotype was seen repeatedly, ten times or more. The antigen is unknown. RNA transcripts gave rise to amplified TCR beta CDR3 regions. TCR CDR3 underwent first-round RT-PCR with the HTBI primer set. MiXCR, applied by TCRdb to the multiplex PCR reads, yields one record per CDR3 protein. Of approximately 98,000 distinct CDR3 sequences in the sample, 35% to 50% were seen once. The CDR3 loop spans 16 amino acids. V lost 9 bases to trimming and J lost 0 bases; unmatched junction nucleotides: 12. CDR1 is LNHDA, CDR2 SQIVND, per germline (reference sequence). The J gene is TRBJ1-1, the V gene TRBV19; 8 bases line up with TRBD1. The source is a woman aged 25 to 45 with Graves' hyperthyroidism. The material sequenced was peripheral blood or thyroid tissue (not recorded which). The CDR3 protein is CASSLGQGLLNTEAFF. In DNA form, the CDR3 reads TGTGCCAGCAGCCTAGGACAGGGCCTTCTGAACACTGAAGCTTTCTTT.